This TCR beta chain was sequenced for a study of tumor and adjacent non-tumor tissue in lung cancer. Comments on this clonotype: Sequence at one end of the junction differs from germline and may be a read error.

The library came from three nested PCR rounds adapted from ARM-PCR protocols. TCRdb recomputed calls from the multiplex PCR reads with MiXCR, one row per CDR3 protein. Among some 200,000 distinct CDR3 sequences listed, 71% were seen once. No cell sorting was done before RNA was extracted from the tissue. Sample: lung tumor tissue. This sequence was found in a man in his sixties with non-small cell lung cancer.

CDR3 nucleotide sequence: TGTACCAGCAGACCACCCGGTGGGCACCTAACCGGGGAGCTGTTTTTT. Amino acids: CTSRPPGGHLTGELFF. The chain has TRBV6-6 and TRBJ2-2; D gene uncertain. The germline gives CDR1 MNHNY, CDR2 SVGAGI (reference sequence). CDR3 length: 16 amino acids.